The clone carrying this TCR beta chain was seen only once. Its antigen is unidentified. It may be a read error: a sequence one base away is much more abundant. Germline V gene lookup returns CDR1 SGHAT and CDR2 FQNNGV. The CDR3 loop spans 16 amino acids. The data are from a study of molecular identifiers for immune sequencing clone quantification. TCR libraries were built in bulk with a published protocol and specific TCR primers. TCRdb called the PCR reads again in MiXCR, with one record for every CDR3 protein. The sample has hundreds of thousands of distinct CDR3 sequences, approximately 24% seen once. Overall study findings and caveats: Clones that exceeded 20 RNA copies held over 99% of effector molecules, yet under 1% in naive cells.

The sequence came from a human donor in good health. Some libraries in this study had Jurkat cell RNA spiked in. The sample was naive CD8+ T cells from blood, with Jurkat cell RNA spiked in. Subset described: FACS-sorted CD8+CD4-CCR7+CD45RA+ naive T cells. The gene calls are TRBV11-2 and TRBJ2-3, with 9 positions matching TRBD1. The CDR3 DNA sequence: TGTGCCAGCAGCTCATATACAGGGGGCCCCTCTGGTACGCAGGATTTT. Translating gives CASSSYTGGPSGTQDF. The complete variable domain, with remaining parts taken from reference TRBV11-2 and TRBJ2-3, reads EAGVAQSPRYKIIEKRQSVAFWCNPISGHATLYWYQQILGQGPKLLIQFQNNGVVDDSQLPKDRFSAERLKGVDSTLKIQPAKLEDSAVYLCASSSYTGGPSGTQDFGPGTRLTVL.